The present TCR beta chain was sequenced within a study of blood T cell repertoires in COVID-19. At the level of the study: The origin of the acute and convalescent COVID-19 samples was the United States, Italy and Spain. T cells, B-cell-depleted T cells, or PBMCs provided the cDNA or gDNA that served as material.

The CDR3 runs 14 residues. CDR1 LGHDT and CDR2 YNNKEL come from the germline V gene (reference sequence). Trimming cost V 0 bases and J 4 bases, with 9 bases left between them. Authors' methods: Amplification from reference gene primers served as the basis for estimated nucleated cell counts. The protocol was immunoSEQ multiplex PCR, while the TCRdb copy is restricted to in-frame clones and leaves out a portion. That table furnishes V, J and clone size, whereas the DNA furnished D and trimming. Of 100,000 or so clones in the sample, more than 75% were seen once. A single count supports this clone. Sequencing was performed on peripheral blood. The chain has TRBV3-1 (or the pseudogene TRBV3-2) and TRBJ1-2; D is uncertain. The clonotype was recovered from a man aged 25-45 years in a cohort sampled during active COVID-19. In DNA form, the CDR3 reads TGTGCCAGCAGCCAAGATCCAGTGCCCTATGGCTACACCTTC. The encoded protein is CASSQDPVPYGYTF.